The table lists the clone carrying this TCR beta chain with a count of one. This sample is part of a study of blood T cell repertoires in COVID-19. Turning to the study itself: Specimens from acute and convalescent COVID-19 originated in the United States, Italy and Spain. From T cells, B-cell-depleted T cells, or PBMCs came the material, which was cDNA or gDNA.

The assay was immunoSEQ multiplex PCR, and TCRdb's table has in-frame clones only and misses some. The sample comprises roughly 140,000 clones, 65% to 90% of which are singletons, and 2.5% to 4% rests with the top ten. V lost 3 bases, J lost 0 bases, and 10 bases stayed unmatched. The CDR3 totals 19 residues. In germline, CDR1 is DFQATT, CDR2 SNEGSKA (reference sequence). Material: peripheral blood. The rearrangement uses TRBV20-1 and TRBJ2-1, with 14 bases that match TRBD2. The TCR sequence derives from a man between 65 and 85 years old with acute or convalescent COVID-19. The CDR3 is CSASLPGLAGAYSYNEQFF. The CDR3 DNA reads TGCAGTGCTAGTTTACCGGGACTAGCGGGGGCTTACTCCTACAATGAGCAGTTCTTC.